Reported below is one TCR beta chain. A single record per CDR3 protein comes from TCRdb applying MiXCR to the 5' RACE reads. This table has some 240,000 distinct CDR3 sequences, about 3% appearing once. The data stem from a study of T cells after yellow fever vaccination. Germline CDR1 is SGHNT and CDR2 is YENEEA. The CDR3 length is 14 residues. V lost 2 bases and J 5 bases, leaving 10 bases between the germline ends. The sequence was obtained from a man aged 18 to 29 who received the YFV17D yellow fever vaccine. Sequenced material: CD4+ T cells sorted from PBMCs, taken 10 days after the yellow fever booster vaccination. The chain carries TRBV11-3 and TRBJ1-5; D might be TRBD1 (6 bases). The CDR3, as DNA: TGTGCCAGCAGCTTACTCCCAGGGGATCAGCCCCAGCATTTT. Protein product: CASSLLPGDQPQHF.